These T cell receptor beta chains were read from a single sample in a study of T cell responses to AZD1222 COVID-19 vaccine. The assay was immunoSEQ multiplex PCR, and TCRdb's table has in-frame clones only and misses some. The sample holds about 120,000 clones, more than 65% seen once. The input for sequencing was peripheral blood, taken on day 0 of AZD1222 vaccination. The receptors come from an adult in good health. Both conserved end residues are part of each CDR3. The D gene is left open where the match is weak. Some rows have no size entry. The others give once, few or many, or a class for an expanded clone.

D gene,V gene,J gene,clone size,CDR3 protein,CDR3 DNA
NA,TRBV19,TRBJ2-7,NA,CASSRELVLSYEQYF,TGTGCCAGTAGCAGGGAATTAGTCTTGTCCTACGAGCAGTACTTC
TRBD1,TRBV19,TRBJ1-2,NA,CATLYSPGQGPYGYTF,TGTGCCACCTTATATTCTCCGGGACAGGGGCCCTATGGCTACACCTTC
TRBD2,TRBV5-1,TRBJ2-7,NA,CASRRLSGRNSNEQYF,TGCGCCAGCAGGCGACTTAGCGGGAGGAATTCAAACGAGCAGTACTTC
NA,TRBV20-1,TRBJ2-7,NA,CSARDEYEQYF,TGCAGTGCTAGAGATGAGTACGAGCAGTACTTC
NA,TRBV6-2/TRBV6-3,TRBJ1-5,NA,CASSYEGAGQPQHF,TGTGCCAGCAGTTACGAAGGGGCGGGTCAGCCCCAGCATTTT
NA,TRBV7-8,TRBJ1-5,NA,CASSLTSQGTIYSNQPQHF,TGTGCCAGCAGCTTAACCTCTCAAGGGACCATTTATAGCAATCAGCCCCAGCATTTT
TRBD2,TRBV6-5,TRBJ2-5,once,CASSYSGGTRTQYF,TGTGCCAGCAGTTATAGCGGGGGGACGAGGACCCAGTACTTC
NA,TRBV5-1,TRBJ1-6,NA,CASPLIRSYNSPLHF,TGCGCCAGCCCCCTCATCCGTAGCTATAATTCACCCCTCCACTTT
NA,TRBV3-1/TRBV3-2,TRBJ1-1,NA,CASSEGNRAETEAFF,TGTGCCAGCAGCGAAGGAAACAGGGCTGAGACTGAAGCTTTCTTT
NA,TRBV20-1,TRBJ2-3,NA,CSASIGTATGTDTQYF,TGCAGTGCTAGTATCGGGACCGCAACTGGCACAGATACGCAGTATTTT
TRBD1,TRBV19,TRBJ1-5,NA,CASSTQTGGWNQPQHF,TGTGCCAGTAGTACGCAAACAGGGGGCTGGAATCAGCCCCAGCATTTT
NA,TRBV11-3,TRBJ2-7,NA,CASSPRTVYEQYF,TGTGCCAGCAGCCCGAGGACAGTCTACGAGCAGTACTTC
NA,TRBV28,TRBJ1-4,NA,CASSFPPTNEKLFF,TGTGCCAGCAGTTTTCCACCAACTAATGAAAAACTGTTTTTT
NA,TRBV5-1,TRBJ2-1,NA,CASSLSWFNEQFF,TGCGCCAGCAGCTTATCCTGGTTCAATGAGCAGTTCTTC
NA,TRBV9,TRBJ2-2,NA,CASSVASTGELFF,TGTGCCAGCAGCGTAGCCAGCACCGGGGAGCTGTTTTTT
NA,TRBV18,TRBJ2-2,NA,CASSPRAQGTGELFF,TGTGCCAGCTCACCGCGGGCTCAGGGGACCGGGGAGCTGTTTTTT
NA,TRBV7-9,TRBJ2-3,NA,CASSLDLSHMDTQYF,TGTGCCAGCAGCTTAGATCTCTCTCACATGGATACGCAGTATTTT
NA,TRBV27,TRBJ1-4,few,CASSLSLTADEKLFF,TGTGCCAGCAGTTTATCATTAACGGCAGATGAAAAACTGTTTTTT
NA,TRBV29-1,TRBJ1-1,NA,CSVTATNTEAFF,TGCAGCGTTACAGCTACGAACACTGAAGCTTTCTTT
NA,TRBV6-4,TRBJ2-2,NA,CASSPSGAGETGELFF,TGTGCCAGTTCTCCGTCGGGGGCGGGCGAGACCGGGGAGCTGTTTTTT
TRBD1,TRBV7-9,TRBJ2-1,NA,CASSPFRGGRYNEQFF,TGTGCCAGCAGCCCTTTCCGAGGGGGCCGCTACAATGAGCAGTTCTTC
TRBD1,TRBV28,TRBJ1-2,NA,CASVDRVGYGYTF,TGTGCCAGCGTCGACAGGGTCGGCTATGGCTACACCTTC
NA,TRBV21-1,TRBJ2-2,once,CASSWGGREPYGGELFF,TGTGCCAGCAGCTGGGGGGGGCGGGAGCCCTACGGCGGGGAGCTGTTTTTT
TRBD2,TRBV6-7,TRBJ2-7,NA,CASMTPRGGLTTYEQYF,TGTGCCAGCATGACCCCGCGCGGGGGGCTTACGACCTACGAGCAGTACTTC
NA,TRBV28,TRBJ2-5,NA,CASVERGREDTQYF,TGTGCCAGCGTAGAGAGGGGGCGGGAAGACACCCAGTACTTC
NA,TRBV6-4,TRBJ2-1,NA,CASSDGESAEQFF,TGTGCCAGCAGTGACGGGGAATCTGCTGAGCAGTTCTTC
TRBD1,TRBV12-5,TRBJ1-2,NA,CASGLSGQGAKVTF,TGTGCTAGTGGTTTGAGTGGGCAGGGGGCAAAAGTCACCTTC
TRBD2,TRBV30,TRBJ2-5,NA,CAWSATSGQETQYF,TGTGCCTGGAGTGCAACTAGCGGCCAAGAGACCCAGTACTTC
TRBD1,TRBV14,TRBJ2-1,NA,CASSPPGTAYNEQFF,TGTGCCAGCAGCCCGCCCGGGACAGCCTACAATGAGCAGTTCTTC
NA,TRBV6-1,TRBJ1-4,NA,CASSEDISGREKLFF,TGTGCCAGCAGTGAAGATATCAGCGGCCGTGAAAAACTGTTTTTT
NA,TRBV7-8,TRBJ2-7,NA,CASSSPQISEQYF,TGTGCCAGCAGCTCCCCGCAGATTAGTGAGCAGTACTTC
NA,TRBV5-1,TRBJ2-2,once,CASSLAIVPGTGELFF,TGCGCCAGCAGCTTGGCCATAGTCCCCGGCACCGGGGAGCTGTTTTTT
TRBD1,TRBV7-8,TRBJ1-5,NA,CASSLAGQGKNQPQHF,TGTGCCAGCAGCTTAGCGGGACAGGGAAAAAATCAGCCCCAGCATTTT
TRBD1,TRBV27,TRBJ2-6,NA,CASSFHRGSSGANVLTF,TGTGCCAGCAGTTTTCACAGGGGGAGTTCTGGGGCCAACGTCCTGACTTTC
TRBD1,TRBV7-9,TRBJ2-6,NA,CASSRGTGSTGANVLTF,TGTGCCAGCAGCCGAGGGACAGGGAGTACTGGGGCCAACGTCCTGACTTTC
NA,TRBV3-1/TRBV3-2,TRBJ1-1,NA,CASSLLPGVNTEAFF,TGTGCCAGCAGCCTCCTCCCCGGCGTGAACACTGAAGCTTTCTTT
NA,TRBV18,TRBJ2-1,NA,CASSQLLANSYNEQFF,TGTGCCAGCTCACAGCTCCTAGCGAACTCCTACAATGAGCAGTTCTTC
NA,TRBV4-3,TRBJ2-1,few,CASSQDRGNNEQFF,TGCGCCAGCAGCCAAGATCGAGGGAACAATGAGCAGTTCTTC
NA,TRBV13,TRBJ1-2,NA,CASSLGRDGTKVPYGYTF,TGTGCCAGCAGCCTAGGGCGGGACGGGACTAAAGTCCCCTATGGCTACACCTTC
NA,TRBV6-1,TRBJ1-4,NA,CASSEGTSGEKLFF,TGTGCCAGCAGTGAAGGGACGTCTGGAGAAAAACTGTTTTTT
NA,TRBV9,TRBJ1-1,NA,CASSPQTATYTEAFF,TGTGCCAGCAGCCCCCAGACAGCCACCTACACTGAAGCTTTCTTT
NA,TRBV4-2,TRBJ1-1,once,CASSQDPGRNTEAFF,TGTGCCAGCAGCCAAGATCCGGGTAGGAACACTGAAGCTTTCTTT
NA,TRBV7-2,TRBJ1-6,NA,CASSATGGYNSPLHF,TGTGCCAGCAGCGCGACAGGTGGCTATAATTCACCCCTCCACTTT
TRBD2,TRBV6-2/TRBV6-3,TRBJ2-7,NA,CASSRSPGGGYEQYF,TGTGCCAGCAGCCGATCGCCCGGGGGGGGCTACGAGCAGTACTTC
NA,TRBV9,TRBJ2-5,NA,CASSVGLAREETQYF,TGTGCCAGCAGCGTAGGGCTAGCCCGGGAAGAGACCCAGTACTTC
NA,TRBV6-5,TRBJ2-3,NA,CASSSPGHYTDTQYF,TGTGCCAGCAGTTCCCCGGGACACTACACAGATACGCAGTATTTT
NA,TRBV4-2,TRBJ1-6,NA,CASSQDRDSFSPLHF,TGTGCCAGCAGCCAAGATCGAGACAGTTTCTCACCCCTCCACTTT
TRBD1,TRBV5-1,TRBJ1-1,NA,CASSFGDRPNTEAFF,TGCGCCAGCAGCTTTGGGGACAGGCCGAACACTGAAGCTTTCTTT
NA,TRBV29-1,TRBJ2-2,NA,CSVEETVLGNTGELFF,TGCAGCGTTGAAGAGACGGTCCTAGGAAACACCGGGGAGCTGTTTTTT
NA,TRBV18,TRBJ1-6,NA,CASSPGPGIDNSPLHF,TGTGCCAGCTCACCGGGACCCGGGATAGATAATTCACCCCTCCACTTT
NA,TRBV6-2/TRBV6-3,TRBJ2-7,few,CASSYEVKGLTYEQYF,TGTGCCAGCAGTTACGAGGTGAAGGGTCTGACCTACGAGCAGTACTTC
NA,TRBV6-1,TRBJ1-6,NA,CASSDRREASPLHF,TGTGCCAGCAGTGACAGGAGGGAGGCCTCACCCCTCCACTTT
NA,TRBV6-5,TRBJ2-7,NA,CASSVRTYEQYF,TGTGCCAGCAGCGTCAGGACCTACGAGCAGTACTTC
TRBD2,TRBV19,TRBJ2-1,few,CASSDPSGPSGNEQFF,TGTGCCAGTAGTGACCCTAGCGGGCCCTCAGGGAATGAGCAGTTCTTC
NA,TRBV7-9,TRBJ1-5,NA,CASSLGAGGDNQPQHF,TGTGCCAGCAGCTTAGGGGCTGGGGGGGACAATCAGCCCCAGCATTTT
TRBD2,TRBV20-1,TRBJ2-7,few,CSASSLAGIYEQYF,TGCAGTGCTAGTTCACTAGCGGGGATCTACGAGCAGTACTTC
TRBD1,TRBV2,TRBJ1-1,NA,CASRRTGGVTTEAFF,TGTGCCAGCAGGCGGACAGGGGGTGTAACCACTGAAGCTTTCTTT
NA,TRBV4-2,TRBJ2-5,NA,CASSQDSLAPGRTQYF,TGTGCCAGCAGCCAAGATTCGCTAGCACCGGGCAGGACCCAGTACTTC
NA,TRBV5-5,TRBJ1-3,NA,CASSLMSSGNTIYF,TGTGCCAGCAGCTTGATGAGCTCTGGAAACACCATATATTTT
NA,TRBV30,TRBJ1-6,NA,CAWSIGWGNSPLHF,TGTGCCTGGAGTATCGGTTGGGGGAATTCACCCCTCCACTTT